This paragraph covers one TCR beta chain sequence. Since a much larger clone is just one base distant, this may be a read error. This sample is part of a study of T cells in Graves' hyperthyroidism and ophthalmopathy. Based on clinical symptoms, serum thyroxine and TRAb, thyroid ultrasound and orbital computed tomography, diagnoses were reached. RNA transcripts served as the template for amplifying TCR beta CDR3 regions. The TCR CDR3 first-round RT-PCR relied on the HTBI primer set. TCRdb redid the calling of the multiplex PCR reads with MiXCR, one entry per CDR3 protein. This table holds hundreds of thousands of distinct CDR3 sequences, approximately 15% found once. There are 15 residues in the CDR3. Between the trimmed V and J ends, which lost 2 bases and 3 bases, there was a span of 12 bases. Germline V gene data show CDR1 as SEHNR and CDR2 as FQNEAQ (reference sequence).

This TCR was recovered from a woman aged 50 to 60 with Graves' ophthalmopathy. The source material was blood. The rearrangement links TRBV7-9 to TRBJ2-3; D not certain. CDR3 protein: CASSLSWPETDTQYF. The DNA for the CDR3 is TGTGCCAGCAGCTTATCCTGGCCCGAAACAGATACGCAGTATTTT.